This record looks at one TCR beta chain sequence and its context. Antigen unknown. The sample comes from a study of T cell repertoires in cytomegalovirus infection. From the reads, TCRdb called clonotypes with MiXCR, one entry per CDR3 protein. Of around 310,000 distinct CDR3 sequences detected, about 29% appear once; the ten largest clones hold 20%. Study-level points and caveats: Summed public TCR beta family frequency identified CMV carriers bearing the relevant HLA. In two of eight donors, the top clonotype was HLA-C-restricted CMV-specific.

Looked up from germline, CDR1 is LNHNV and CDR2 is YYDKDF (reference sequence). The CDR3 consists of 16 residues. Trimming took 1 base from V and 0 from J; bases not matched to a gene: 0. The V call is TRBV15, the J call TRBJ2-1, with 10 bases matching TRBD1. This receptor was identified in a human donor in good health (CMV status not recorded). Some clones in this sample may be carry-over from other donors' samples. The sample consisted of cultured PBMCs, taken from culture after CMV antigen stimulation. CDR3 sequence reads: CATSRGTGGSYNEQFF. CDR3 in DNA: TGTGCCACCAGCAGAGGGACAGGGGGCTCCTACAATGAGCAGTTCTTC.